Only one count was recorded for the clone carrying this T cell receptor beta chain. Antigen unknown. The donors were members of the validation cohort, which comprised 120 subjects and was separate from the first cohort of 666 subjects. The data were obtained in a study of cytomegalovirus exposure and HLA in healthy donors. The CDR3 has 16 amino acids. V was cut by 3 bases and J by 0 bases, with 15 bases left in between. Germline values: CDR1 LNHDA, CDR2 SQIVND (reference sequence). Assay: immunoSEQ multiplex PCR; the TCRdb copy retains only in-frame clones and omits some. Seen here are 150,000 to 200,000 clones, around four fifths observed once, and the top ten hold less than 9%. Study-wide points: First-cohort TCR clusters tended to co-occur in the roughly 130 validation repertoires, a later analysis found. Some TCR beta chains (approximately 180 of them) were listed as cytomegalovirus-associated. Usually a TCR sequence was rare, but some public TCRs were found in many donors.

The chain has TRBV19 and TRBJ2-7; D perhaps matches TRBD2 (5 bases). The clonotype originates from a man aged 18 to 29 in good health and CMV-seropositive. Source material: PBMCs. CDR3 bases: TGTGCCAGTAGTATTTTCGGGAACAGCTTCTCCTACGAGCAGTACTTC. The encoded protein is CASSIFGNSFSYEQYF.